These T cell receptor beta chains were read from a single sample in a study of OX40 agonist ivuxolimab in advanced cancers. Some clones are missing from TCRdb's copy, which holds only in-frame ones; the method was immunoSEQ multiplex PCR. The sample carries around 76,000 clones, 75% to 85% recorded once. The sequenced sample was CD4+ or CD8+ T cells sorted from blood, obtained in a trial of the OX40 agonist ivuxolimab. These TCRs come from an adult with an advanced solid tumor such as melanoma, head and neck, liver or kidney cancer. Both conserved end residues are part of each CDR3. The D gene is left open where the match is weak. Clone size is given for some rows only: seen once, a few or many times, or a class if the clone is expanded.

d_gene: NA; abundance: once; v_gene: TRBV6-6; CDR3aa: CASSPGNRLQPQHF
d_gene: NA; abundance: NA; v_gene: TRBV7-2; CDR3aa: CASSLDSSNQPQHF
d_gene: NA; abundance: NA; v_gene: TRBV25-1; CDR3aa: CASSESWVSTEAFF
d_gene: TRBD2; abundance: NA; v_gene: TRBV11-3; CDR3aa: CASSSGGGRTPDTQYF
d_gene: NA; abundance: NA; v_gene: TRBV5-3; CDR3aa: CARSFWAGGTEAFF
d_gene: NA; abundance: NA; v_gene: TRBV10-3; CDR3aa: CAISGGRSTNTGELFF
d_gene: NA; abundance: once; v_gene: TRBV5-1; CDR3aa: CASSVGAVNTGELFF
d_gene: TRBD1; abundance: once; v_gene: TRBV29-1; CDR3aa: CSVVSPGQGSSYNEQFF
d_gene: TRBD1; abundance: NA; v_gene: TRBV15; CDR3aa: CATSRGGTGAGYTF
d_gene: TRBD2; abundance: once; v_gene: TRBV27; CDR3aa: CASSFQGGTSGNNEQFF
d_gene: NA; abundance: NA; v_gene: TRBV18; CDR3aa: CASSPFEAGAAYNEQFF
d_gene: NA; abundance: NA; v_gene: TRBV7-2; CDR3aa: CASTQDSGSETQYF
d_gene: NA; abundance: NA; v_gene: TRBV18; CDR3aa: CASSRTNANTGELFF
d_gene: NA; abundance: once; v_gene: TRBV10-2; CDR3aa: CASTDGVYNEQFF
d_gene: NA; abundance: NA; v_gene: TRBV7-2; CDR3aa: CASSFSGTYSYGYTF
d_gene: NA; abundance: NA; v_gene: TRBV18; CDR3aa: CASSPSLIQETQYF
d_gene: TRBD1; abundance: NA; v_gene: TRBV7-2; CDR3aa: CASSPHRDSYGYTF
d_gene: TRBD1; abundance: NA; v_gene: TRBV18; CDR3aa: CASSPAQGLLPYF
d_gene: NA; abundance: few; v_gene: TRBV20-1; CDR3aa: CSAIGWTEAFF
d_gene: TRBD1; abundance: NA; v_gene: TRBV5-6; CDR3aa: CASSLSRGLDYGYTF
d_gene: TRBD1; abundance: NA; v_gene: TRBV6-6; CDR3aa: CASSPDRGVTGELFF
d_gene: NA; abundance: NA; v_gene: TRBV15; CDR3aa: CATSRIGVSSSYNEQFF
d_gene: NA; abundance: NA; v_gene: TRBV15; CDR3aa: CATSRVIAGANVLTF
d_gene: TRBD1; abundance: NA; v_gene: TRBV7-2; CDR3aa: CASSLSQWTGANSPLHF
d_gene: NA; abundance: NA; v_gene: TRBV19; CDR3aa: CASSDTATNEKLFF
d_gene: NA; abundance: NA; v_gene: TRBV7-8; CDR3aa: CASSAQGNRNSPLHF
d_gene: NA; abundance: NA; v_gene: TRBV9; CDR3aa: CASSPRGLTNTEAFF
d_gene: NA; abundance: once; v_gene: TRBV11-2; CDR3aa: CASSPSGRGQPQHF
d_gene: TRBD2; abundance: once; v_gene: TRBV13; CDR3aa: CASSKPGGSYEQYF
d_gene: NA; abundance: NA; v_gene: TRBV4-3; CDR3aa: CASSQGSTGMATNEKLFF
d_gene: NA; abundance: NA; v_gene: TRBV2; CDR3aa: CASRVYNEQFF
d_gene: TRBD1; abundance: once; v_gene: TRBV29-1; CDR3aa: CSARTGENTQYF
d_gene: NA; abundance: NA; v_gene: TRBV7-2; CDR3aa: CASSLGGTSNQPQHF
d_gene: NA; abundance: NA; v_gene: TRBV5-6; CDR3aa: CASSLDVRKPGDGGTEAFF
d_gene: NA; abundance: NA; v_gene: TRBV4-2; CDR3aa: CASSVANEKLFF
d_gene: NA; abundance: few; v_gene: TRBV4-3; CDR3aa: CASSQGGAAPMNTEAFF
d_gene: NA; abundance: NA; v_gene: TRBV11-3; CDR3aa: CASSLVPGEIQYF
d_gene: NA; abundance: NA; v_gene: TRBV4-1; CDR3aa: CASSQISLLGADEQFF
d_gene: TRBD1; abundance: once; v_gene: TRBV6-5; CDR3aa: CASSYAGTGTDTQYF
d_gene: NA; abundance: NA; v_gene: TRBV11-2; CDR3aa: CASSFQQGGRQFF
d_gene: NA; abundance: once; v_gene: TRBV5-4; CDR3aa: CASSRALGELFF
d_gene: NA; abundance: NA; v_gene: TRBV19; CDR3aa: CASREDSYQPQHF
d_gene: NA; abundance: NA; v_gene: TRBV6-1; CDR3aa: CASSGGGRMSYGYTF
d_gene: NA; abundance: NA; v_gene: TRBV5-4; CDR3aa: CASSPGGGVNTEAFF
d_gene: NA; abundance: NA; v_gene: TRBV4-1; CDR3aa: CASSQRTVSDEKLFF
d_gene: NA; abundance: NA; v_gene: TRBV5-5; CDR3aa: CASSLTGNGNYGYTF
d_gene: NA; abundance: NA; v_gene: TRBV9; CDR3aa: CASSVVPVGNTIYF
d_gene: TRBD2; abundance: NA; v_gene: TRBV19; CDR3aa: CASSIDSGGNTYEQYF
d_gene: NA; abundance: NA; v_gene: TRBV9; CDR3aa: CASSVGQGGSQSSPFF
d_gene: NA; abundance: few; v_gene: TRBV6-6; CDR3aa: CASSGQGSNQPQHF
d_gene: TRBD1; abundance: NA; v_gene: TRBV4-2; CDR3aa: CASSQATGGWTEAFF
d_gene: TRBD1; abundance: NA; v_gene: TRBV7-2; CDR3aa: CASSSQGVSVNEQFF
d_gene: NA; abundance: NA; v_gene: TRBV7-2; CDR3aa: CASSVYGDSPLHF
d_gene: NA; abundance: NA; v_gene: TRBV7-9; CDR3aa: CASSLMADSPLHF
d_gene: TRBD2; abundance: once; v_gene: TRBV4-2; CDR3aa: CASSQSNGGLNNEQFF